Detailed here is one TCR beta chain. Trimming cost V 7 bases and J 1 base, with 20 bases left between them. Germline loops: CDR1 SGHRS, CDR2 YFSETQ. The length of the CDR3 is 17 residues. Recruits, aged 18 to 89 years, lived in some 25 US areas. Which cohort a participant joined came from the clinical history participants gave. This sample is drawn from a study of blood T cell repertoires in COVID-19. TCRdb's table, derived via immunoSEQ multiplex PCR, lists solely in-frame clones and lacks some. The sample has roughly 240,000 clones, about 87% seen once. This sequence was found in a man aged 45-65 years who had been exposed to COVID-19. This chain connects TRBV5-1 to TRBJ2-2; TRBD1 is a possible D gene (6 bases). The specimen was PBMCs or T cells enriched from blood (not recorded which). In nucleotides, the CDR3 is TGCGCCAGCCTACAGGGTGCCAGGGGTCAGAACACCGGGGAGCTGTTTTTT. Amino acid sequence: CASLQGARGQNTGELFF.